Following are 14 T cell receptor beta chains from one sample sequenced in a study of blood T cell repertoires in COVID-19. The data were produced by immunoSEQ multiplex PCR, yet TCRdb's version contains in-frame clones alone and is incomplete. The sample lists a few hundred thousand clones; approximately 88% were seen once. The sample taken for sequencing was PBMCs or T cells enriched from blood (not recorded which). Receptors were obtained from a woman in her forties who had recovered from COVID-19.

The J gene is TRBJ1-2, the V gene TRBV10-3; D perhaps matches TRBD1 (5 bases). V lost 10 bases to trimming and J lost 4 bases, with 25 bases between them. The CDR3 has 16 amino acids. Germline loops: CDR1 ENHRY, CDR2 SYGVKD. In nucleotides, the CDR3 is TGTGCCACCACAGACAGTTTGGGTGGCCTTAGCTATGGCTACACCTTC. It encodes CATTDSLGGLSYGYTF.

CDR3 in amino acids: CASSSAGTGDYEQYF. The CDR3 coding sequence is TGTGCCAGCAGCTCGGCCGGGACAGGGGACTACGAGCAGTACTTC. J is TRBJ2-7 and V is TRBV7-2; the match to TRBD1 covers 10 bases. J gave up 3 bases and V 4 bases, and 6 bases lay outside the gene matches. The CDR3 has 15 amino acids. Germline V gives CDR1 SGHTA, CDR2 FQGNSA. The full variable domain, completed using reference TRBV7-2 and TRBJ2-7, is GAGVSQSPSNKVTEKGKDVELRCDPISGHTALYWYRQSLGQGLEFLIYFQGNSAPDKSGLPSDRFSAERTGGSVSTLTIQRTQQEDSAVYLCASSSAGTGDYEQYFGPGTRLTVT.

The chain links TRBV7-2 to TRBJ1-2; weak D call: TRBD1 (6 bases). Trimming took off 6 bases at V and 6 bases at J, with 17 bases between the two ends. This CDR3 has 14 residues. Per germline, CDR1 SGHTA and CDR2 FQGNSA. CDR3 coding DNA: TGTGCCAGCAGTCCAAACAGGGTAGTCAATGGCTACACCTTC. Protein product: CASSPNRVVNGYTF.

J is TRBJ1-2 and V is TRBV7-8, with D uncertain. The CDR3 length is 15 residues. CDR1 and CDR2 (germline): SGHVS, FQNEAQ. Trimming took 0 bases from V and 6 from J, leaving 14 bases between them. CDR3 sequence reads: CASSLALATENGYTF. The CDR3 DNA follows: TGTGCCAGCAGCTTAGCGCTGGCGACGGAGAATGGCTACACCTTC.

The chain couples TRBV10-1 to TRBJ1-5; no reliable D call. V was cut by 4 bases and J by 0 bases, with 16 bases left in between. The V gene's germline CDR1 is WNHNN and CDR2 SYGVQD (reference sequence). The CDR3 covers 17 residues. The CDR3 DNA follows: TGCGCCAGCAGTGTGGTGGAAGAGGGTTCTAGCAATCAGCCCCAGCATTTT. The encoded protein is CASSVVEEGSSNQPQHF.

This clone was counted a few times. This rearrangement joins TRBV2 to TRBJ1-2; D unresolved. The germline V and J ends were trimmed by 2 bases and 1 base, with 17 bases remaining between them. Germline CDR1 reads SNHLY; CDR2 reads FYNNEI. The CDR3 has 17 residues. The CDR3 bases are TGTGCCAGCAGTGAACGGGTGACCGCAGCCTATAACTATGGCTACACCTTC. Translation gives CASSERVTAAYNYGYTF. Combining the CDR3 with reference TRBV2 and TRBJ1-2 gives the whole variable domain EPEVTQTPSHQVTQMGQEVILRCVPISNHLYFYWYRQILGQKVEFLVSFYNNEISEKSEIFDDQFSVERPDGSNFTLKIRSTKLEDSAMYFCASSERVTAAYNYGYTFGSGTRLTVV.

The V and J genes are TRBV13 and TRBJ2-7; possibly TRBD2 for D (6 bases). Trimming stripped 5 bases from V and 3 bases from J, with 11 bases between. Looked up from germline, CDR1 is PRHDT and CDR2 is FYEKMQ (reference sequence). The CDR3 length is 13 residues. CDR3 sequence reads: CASSPSTSYEQYF. CDR3 nucleotides: TGTGCCAGCAGCCCTTCGACTAGCTACGAGCAGTACTTC. The variable domain in full, with the rest retrieved from reference TRBV13 and TRBJ2-7, is AAGVIQSPRHLIKEKRETATLKCYPIPRHDTVYWYQQGPGQDPQFLISFYEKMQSDKGSIPDRFSAQQFSDYHSELNMSSLELGDSALYFCASSPSTSYEQYFGPGTRLTVT.

V gene TRBV24-1 combines with J gene TRBJ1-1; the D gene is possibly TRBD1 (5 bases). Germline CDR1 reads KGHDR; CDR2 reads SFDVKD. The CDR3 length is 14 residues. The ends were cut back, 0 bases at V and 7 bases at J, with 11 bases in the middle. CDR3 DNA sequence: TGTGCCACCAGTGATTTGGTAAGGGGTAATGAAGCTTTCTTT. It codes for CATSDLVRGNEAFF.

The DNA of the CDR3 is TGCGCCAGCAGCTTGGTGTTAGCGGCGGGACAGCGGCAAGAGACCCAGTACTTC. Translated, it gives CASSLVLAAGQRQETQYF. The chain couples TRBV5-1 to TRBJ2-5; perhaps TRBD1 as D (7 bases). V gave up 0 bases and J gave up 2 bases, with 20 bases separating them. In germline, CDR1 is SGHRS, CDR2 YFSETQ. The CDR3 has 18 residues.

The J gene is TRBJ1-6, the V gene TRBV6-5; no definite D call. The CDR3 loop spans 15 amino acids. Trimming took 1 base from V and 4 from J, leaving 8 bases between them. From germline, CDR1 is MNHEY and CDR2 SVGAGI. CDR3 protein: CASSYWAPYNSPLHF. CDR3 nucleotide sequence: TGTGCCAGCAGTTACTGGGCACCATATAATTCACCCCTCCACTTT.

This chain connects TRBV10-3 to TRBJ2-1; 8 nucleotides line up with TRBD2. CDR1 and CDR2 (germline): ENHRY, SYGVKD. There are 18 residues in the CDR3. J gave up 7 bases and V 4 bases, and 18 bases lay outside the gene matches. In DNA, the CDR3 is TGTGCCATCAGTGCCCCCGCGGGGAGTCAGCGGGAGTTGAATGAGCAGTTCTTC. Translating gives CAISAPAGSQRELNEQFF.

This chain uses TRBV27 with TRBJ1-1; the D is unclear. Germline V CDR1 and CDR2: MNHEY, SMNVEV (reference sequence). The CDR3 sequence is 14 residues long. Trimming cost V 3 bases and J 5 bases, with 13 bases left between them. As DNA, the CDR3 is TGTGCCAGCAGTTTGAGGCAGGCGGGAACTGAAGCTTTCTTT. It encodes CASSLRQAGTEAFF.

The V call is TRBV7-2, the J call TRBJ2-7; D is possibly TRBD1 (5 bases). Germline V gives CDR1 SGHTA, CDR2 FQGNSA. V lost 1 base to trimming and J lost 3 bases, with 10 bases between them. This CDR3 has 14 amino acids. The CDR3 nucleotides are TGTGCCAGCAGCTTAGTGGCAGGGATCTACGAGCAGTACTTC. Amino acid sequence: CASSLVAGIYEQYF.

The J gene is TRBJ2-2, the V gene TRBV5-6; possible D gene TRBD1, 5 bases. The CDR3 extends over 15 amino acids. V was pared by 1 base and J by 2 bases, with 9 bases between. The V gene's germline CDR1 is SGHDT and CDR2 YYEEEE. In DNA form, the CDR3 reads TGTGCCAGCAGCTTGTCAGGGAAAAACACCGGGGAGCTGTTTTTT. This gives the protein CASSLSGKNTGELFF. Combining the CDR3 with reference TRBV5-6 and TRBJ2-2 gives the whole variable domain DAGVTQSPTHLIKTRGQQVTLRCSPKSGHDTVSWYQQALGQGPQFIFQYYEEEERQRGNFPDRFSGHQFPNYSSELNVNALLLGDSALYLCASSLSGKNTGELFFGEGSRLTVL.